This TCR beta chain originates from a study of shared clonotypes between healthy human individuals. On the study more broadly: CD4 naive and memory got three plates each, CD8 naive two, CD8 memory one.

This clone has a single count. Its antigen is not identified. Sequenced by immunoSEQ multiplex PCR; TCRdb stores in-frame clones only, minus some. Of about 1.1 million clones listed, around 77% are singletons. Study-level points and caveats: Naive subsets generally had larger estimated richness than memory subsets. Limited genetic and exposure-history diversity came from having few donors.

Recent vaccinations or acute infections were absent in the healthy HIV-negative adult donors. The CDR3 length is 16 residues. Looked up from germline, CDR1 is SGHRS and CDR2 is YFSETQ. Trimming at V came to 2 bases and at J to 8 bases, leaving 4 bases not matched to a gene. Sequences were obtained from memory CD4+ T cells from PBMCs. Noted subset: CD45RA-negative fraction. This receptor was identified in a man aged 18 to 35 in good health. Some clones in this sample may be carry-over from other donors' samples. The chain is built from TRBV5-1 and TRBJ2-1; 16 bases are a match to TRBD2. CDR3 nucleotides: TGCGCCAGCAGCTTTGGGGGGACTAGCGGGAGGGATGAGCAGTTCTTC. It codes for CASSFGGTSGRDEQFF.